Sequencing of this T cell receptor beta chain was carried out in a study of cytomegalovirus exposure and HLA in healthy donors listed by TCRdb under 2017. Looking at the study overall: An earlier analysis of approximately 640 of the donors reported approximately 290 Gb of sequence data and 117 million unique TCR beta sequences from 150 million to 200 million T cells. Approximately 300 gigabases of sequencing data and 91 million or so unique TCR sequences made up an early release that covered approximately 650 HLA-typed donors. Of the 350 to 450 genotyped donors, approximately 82% fell in the genetic ancestry cluster associated with self-reported Caucasian donors. The aim of the study was to test whether cataloging public T cell receptors could identify signatures of past pathogen exposure. Using immunosequencing, the study profiled T cell repertoires from fewer than 700 subjects and related those repertoires to cytomegalovirus serostatus. Besides the first cohort of 550 to 750 subjects, a separate validation cohort made up of 90 to 150 different subjects was used. To predict cytomegalovirus infection status, the study brought together high-throughput TCR immunosequencing, statistical association of individual TCRs with disease status, and machine learning. To study patterns of TCR occurrence, a later analysis re-analyzed previously published TCR beta repertoires from 600 to 750 donors and added high-resolution HLA genotyping. Rather than drawing on any new phenotypic data, the later analysis identified candidate immune exposures from TCR beta sequences and the way those sequences occurred across donors. An earlier analysis of 587 of the donors applied high-throughput TCR beta sequencing to assess whether each TCR beta V gene segment acted as functional or pseudogenic. Alongside the repertoire data, information on donor age, sex, ethnicity and CMV serostatus was compiled. Genome-wide SNP genotypes for about 65% of the roughly 670 donors were used in a later genetic analysis, which treated that subset as a discovery cohort. All discovery cohort repertoires had been generated on a single sequencing platform. HLA typing included class I and class II loci at four-digit resolution. Typing coverage differed by locus: A, B, C, DRB1 and DQB1 were typed in about 620-630 donors, DQA1 in 500 to 550, DPA1 in approximately 610, and DPB1 in around 490. Because of strong linkage in the cohort, roughly five DR-DQ haplotypes were treated as single units for association and clustering. Across 300 to 400 genotyped donors of the cohort, an average of roughly 250,000 unique TCR beta nucleotide sequences per donor were sequenced, and approximately 17% of those sequences were non-productive. The paper as a whole reports these results and caveats: A further reported finding was that TCR beta sequences accurately predicted the HLA-A and HLA-B alleles for most subjects in the first cohort. In an earlier analysis of 587 of the donors, most TCR beta V segments appeared in productive rearrangements about 90% or about 30% of the time, broadly matching IMGT annotations. Because the 87-base-pair reads could not distinguish some IMGT-functional V segments, including TRBV6-2 and TRBV6-3, those segments were excluded. A total of 150 to 200 TCR beta chains were listed by the study as associated with cytomegalovirus. According to a later analysis, parvovirus B19, influenza, CMV and Epstein-Barr virus appeared linked to several top co-occurrence clusters. According to a later analysis, TCR association rates differed among HLA loci, with DRB1 alleles showing the most associated TCRs and HLA-C alleles showing the fewest. A group of highly shared sequence variants was considered likely to be a technical artifact of the sequencing pipeline. The only immune exposure information available for the cohort was CMV serostatus. In vitro tests confirmed that a few of the cytomegalovirus-associated TCR beta chains recognize cytomegalovirus antigens. Correlated functional status among segregating V segments might reflect linkage disequilibrium, but an unknown experimental factor could not be ruled out. Because some donors lacked HLA typing at each locus, the association tests relied only on the typed subset. The authors suggested that the approach could potentially be extended to other disease states and immunological phenotypes. Cytomegalovirus status was reported to be diagnosed by the classifier with high specificity and sensitivity in both the original and validation cohorts. While some public TCRs were present in many individuals, most TCR sequences turned up only very rarely across donors. When HLA alleles, especially DR and DQ, strongly co-occurred, attributing TCR associations to individual alleles was difficult. Compared with the roughly 720-donor mean, donors in an Asian-associated ancestry cluster had fewer N-insertions in productive TCRs, according to a later genetic analysis. Because counts were too low, 15 to 20 rarely observed V segments, including chromosome 9 orphons, were excluded from the earlier analysis of 587 of the donors. A later analysis associated some 17,000 TCR beta sequences with specific HLA alleles at a false discovery rate of 0.05. Presence/absence analyses assumed roughly uniform sequencing depth across donors, an assumption that may not hold. In a later analysis, HLA-associated TCR beta chains showed more clonal expansion and lower generation probabilities than non-associated chains that were equally common. An association between a missense DCLRE1C variant and V-gene and J-gene trimming of TCR beta chains was found in a later genetic analysis and replicated in an independent cohort. Most CMV-associated TCR beta chains appeared to be HLA-restricted in a later analysis, and the HLA associations seemed to be driven largely by CMV exposure. Only TCR beta chains were sequenced in this cohort, and the absence of alpha or paired-chain data limited detectable features.

In total, approximately 690 healthy bone marrow donors made up the cohort. Cohort members were all nominally healthy when sampled, although unrecorded immune exposures were likely present. The donor was CMV seropositive and was included in the group of around 300 seropositive cohort members. A peripheral blood sample was collected from each donor, and TCR beta sequencing was performed on peripheral blood mononuclear cells. The Qiagen DNeasy Blood Extraction Kit was used to extract genomic DNA from the blood cell samples. Ends trimmed: V by 3 bases, J by 3 bases; bases unmatched to a gene: 13. Taken from cysteine to phenylalanine, the CDR3 has 17 residues. Of the read, only the CDR3 DNA is kept; its 51 bases are in frame from base 1. CDR1 and CDR2 are drawn from the germline V gene: ENHRY, SYGVKD. The method was the immunoSEQ multiplex PCR assay. The multiplex PCR relied on a mix of 60 forward primers for TCR Vbeta segments and 13 reverse primers for TCR Jbeta segments. The CDR3 region of rearranged TCR beta genes was amplified from genomic DNA with a multiplex PCR assay. The amplified TCR beta libraries were sequenced on the Illumina HiSeq System as 87-base-pair reads. The authors' analysis ran thus. A later analysis counted around 72 million unique TCR beta chains across the 690 or so repertoires, and some 11 million of these chains were shared by at least two donors. Raw reads were error-corrected and collapsed into unique sequences by a nearest-neighbor algorithm in which closely related sequences were merged to remove PCR and sequencing errors. CDR3 sequences were aligned to IMGT reference sequences to assign V, D and J gene segments. For a sequence to be retained, at least a six-nucleotide match to both a V gene segment and a J gene segment was required. A rearrangement was called productive if the CDR3 had no stop codons and remained in frame with V and J, and every other rearrangement was called non-productive. Following IMGT convention, CDR3 was defined as the stretch from the second conserved V-encoded cysteine to the conserved J-encoded phenylalanine. The earlier analysis of a few hundred of the donors excluded any sequence lacking an unambiguous match to a single V gene segment. An earlier analysis of 450 to 650 of the donors called V segments functional above 56.7% productive rearrangements and segregating when the between-donor standard deviation exceeded 5%. A statistical classification framework was developed to diagnose cytomegalovirus status using the catalog of TCR beta chain sequences. A later analysis assigned V and J genes by comparing TCR nucleotide sequences with IMGT/GENE-DB human TR gene sequences. Using the TCRdist pipeline, a later analysis assigned CDR3 sequences along with most-parsimonious VDJ recombination scenarios. A later analysis defined each TCR beta chain by its CDR3 amino acid sequence plus V-gene family, and excluded reads lacking a unique V-gene family. A later analysis removed nearly 600 highly shared, low-generation-probability nucleotide sequences to deal with suspected cross-contamination and a sequencing artifact. A later analysis calculated a clonal expansion index for each public chain from normalized within-repertoire ranks of inferred template counts. In a later analysis, generation probabilities were computed with a VDJ recombination model fitted to out-of-frame rearrangements, and the resulting probabilities were checked against IGoR. In a later analysis, TCR-TCR, TCR-HLA and TCR-CMV co-occurrence was scored with hypergeometric tests, and a repertoire-size bias correction was applied to TCR pairs. A later analysis estimated false discovery rates by permuting HLA or CMV assignments 20 times. In a later analysis, co-occurring TCRs were grouped using DBSCAN, with TCRdist sequence similarity added in when clustering inside HLA-allele-positive subsets. Co-occurrence clustering excluded repertoires with fewer than 30,000 or more than 120,000 public chains, plus five with anomalous nucleotide sharing. TCRdb provides this immuneACCESS table in a form limited to in-frame rearrangements. Some clones are lacking; in checked studies, under half of them reflect an unresolved V gene, and why the rest are absent is not known. V and J calls and clone size are copied from that table; D and trimming were computed from the DNA. The sample table holds over 100,000 clones, of which approximately 66% were seen once. The ten largest clones add up to about 8.3% of the sample.

In the case of this clone: Its antigen is unknown. Qualities for individual bases were not recorded, and no much larger clone is one base off.

Sequenced material: PBMCs. In this chain, TRBV10-3 is recombined with TRBJ2-7, and TRBD1 aligns with 8 junction nucleotides. The TCR sequence derives from a woman in her thirties or forties in good health and CMV-seropositive. The CDR3 reads CAISDPQSLTGVYEQYF. The DNA sequence is as follows: TGTGCCATCAGTGACCCCCAGAGCTTGACAGGGGTCTACGAGCAGTACTTC.